Below are 24 T cell receptor beta chains sequenced from a single sample in a study of cytomegalovirus exposure and HLA in healthy donors. The primer mix had 60 Vbeta and 13 Jbeta primers. The repertoire was sequenced with immunoSEQ multiplex PCR; TCRdb's copy has only in-frame clones and lacks some. The data hold 150,000 or so clones, with about 88% observed a single time. Sequencing was performed on PBMCs. These receptors all come from a young woman in good health and CMV-seronegative.

This clone appeared once. CDR3 nucleotides: TGTGCCACAAACAGTGGGCAGGGTATGGGCTACACCTTC. Translation: CATNSGQGMGYTF. The J gene is TRBJ1-2, the V gene TRBV28; a possible D gene is TRBD1 (5 bases). V was clipped by 10 bases and J by 8 bases, with 20 bases between them. The CDR3 spans 13 residues. CDR1 is MDHEN, CDR2 SYDVKM, per germline.

The sample holds one count of this clone. J is TRBJ2-1 and V is TRBV15, with D perhaps matching TRBD2 (5 bases). The CDR3 runs to 17 residues. Trimming took 3 bases from V and 4 from J, leaving 19 bases between them. The germline V gene has CDR1 LNHNV and CDR2 YYDKDF (reference sequence). DNA of the CDR3: TGTGCCACCAGCAGGCGGGCCTCACAAGGGCTTTACAATGAGCAGTTCTTC. Protein: CATSRRASQGLYNEQFF.

This rearrangement joins TRBV28 to TRBJ2-6; D possibly corresponds to TRBD1 (6 bases). The CDR3 covers 16 residues. Trimming stripped 3 bases from V and 0 bases from J, with 9 bases between. The germline gives CDR1 MDHEN, CDR2 SYDVKM. The CDR3 DNA reads TGTGCCAGCAGTTTCACAGGGACCTCTGGGGCCAACGTCCTGACTTTC. Encoded protein: CASSFTGTSGANVLTF.

The gene calls are TRBV7-2 and TRBJ1-5; the match to TRBD1 covers 8 bases. Per the germline V gene, CDR1 is SGHTA and CDR2 is FQGNSA. The ends lost 6 bases at V and 3 bases at J; junction bases unmatched: 7. This CDR3 has 15 residues. The CDR3 here is CASSLTGGSNQPQHF. In DNA, the CDR3 is TGTGCCAGCAGTTTAACAGGGGGTTCCAATCAGCCCCAGCATTTT.

V usage is TRBV4-1 and J usage is TRBJ2-7, with a tentative D call TRBD2 (5 bases). V was shortened by 4 bases and J by 1 base, with 11 bases between the two germline ends. The germline gives CDR1 MGHRA, CDR2 YSYEKL. The CDR3 runs 14 residues. CDR3 region: CASSRGGLSYEQYF. DNA for the CDR3: TGCGCCAGCAGCCGAGGAGGTCTTTCCTACGAGCAGTACTTC.

The J gene is TRBJ2-5, the V gene TRBV4-1, with D possibly matching TRBD1 (5 bases). The CDR3 spans 13 residues. Deletions cut 4 bases from V and 5 bases from J, with 11 bases between. Looked up from germline, CDR1 is MGHRA and CDR2 is YSYEKL. The CDR3 loop reads CASSLGLAETQYF. CDR3 bases: TGCGCCAGCAGCCTGGGGCTGGCGGAGACCCAGTACTTC.

The chain has TRBV30 and TRBJ2-1; maybe TRBD1 (5 bases). Germline V gives CDR1 GTSNPN, CDR2 SVGIG (reference sequence). V was pared by 3 bases and J by 9 bases, with 12 bases between. The CDR3 runs to 12 residues. As DNA, the CDR3 is TGTGCCTGGAGGCCGGACACAGGTGAGCAGTTCTTC. Residues: CAWRPDTGEQFF.

This chain links TRBV28 with TRBJ2-7; 7 bases are a match to TRBD1. Losses at the gene ends were 8 bases for V and 1 base for J; bases not matched to a gene: 11. CDR1 MDHEN and CDR2 SYDVKM come from the germline V gene. The CDR3 has 15 amino acids. The CDR3 region has the DNA TGTGCCAGCTACGAGGGGGCTAAGGGGTCCTACGAGCAGTACTTC. This codes for CASYEGAKGSYEQYF.

On this clone: Relative to the germline gene, one junction end is altered; a read error may explain this. Here the CDR3 DNA reads TGCGCCAACAGCCACCTCAGAACATCGGGGTCTGGAAACACCATATATTTT. This encodes CANSHLRTSGSGNTIYF. V is TRBV4-1 and J is TRBJ1-3; no clear D gene. The CDR3 length is 17 residues. Per germline, CDR1 MGHRA and CDR2 YSYEKL.

This chain connects TRBV4-3 to TRBJ2-3; D is possibly TRBD2 (5 bases). Germline lookup yields CDR1 LGHNA and CDR2 YSLEER. The CDR3 runs to 16 residues. V lost 2 bases to trimming and J lost 0 bases, with 12 bases between them. CDR3 in amino acids: CASSQMARGSTDTQYF. CDR3 nucleotides: TGCGCCAGCAGCCAAATGGCCCGGGGTAGCACAGATACGCAGTATTTT.

This chain joins TRBV7-9 and TRBJ2-5; D perhaps matches TRBD1 (6 bases). CDR3 length equals 13 residues. V was clipped by 5 bases and J by 4 bases, with 11 bases between them. The germline gives CDR1 SEHNR, CDR2 FQNEAQ (reference sequence). The CDR3 region is CASSRQVGETQYF. The CDR3 DNA is TGTGCCAGCAGCCGACAGGTTGGAGAGACCCAGTACTTC.

The chain recombines TRBV11-2 with TRBJ1-2, with a weak D call TRBD1 (5 bases). This CDR3 is 14 amino acids long. V was pared by 4 bases and J by 4 bases, with 13 bases between. Germline V gives CDR1 SGHAT, CDR2 FQNNGV. This chain's CDR3 is CASSSRGGAYGYTF. As DNA, the CDR3 is TGTGCCAGCAGCTCCCGAGGTGGGGCCTATGGCTACACCTTC.

The chain couples TRBV6-6 to TRBJ2-3; D not resolved. Germline V gives CDR1 MNHNY, CDR2 SVGAGI (reference sequence). Trimming pared 6 bases from V and 0 bases from J, leaving 13 bases between. The CDR3 has 15 residues. The chain's CDR3 is CASSYGQDSTDTQYF. CDR3 bases: TGTGCCAGCAGCTATGGCCAGGATAGCACAGATACGCAGTATTTT.

CDR3 in amino acids: CAWSVRSGGEQYF. The DNA of the CDR3 is TGTGCCTGGAGTGTACGAAGCGGTGGCGAGCAGTACTTC. V and J are TRBV30 and TRBJ2-7; TRBD2 might be the D (5 bases). The V gene lost 0 bases and the J gene lost 6 bases, with 12 bases spanning the gap. The CDR3 sequence is 13 residues long. Germline values: CDR1 GTSNPN, CDR2 SVGIG (reference sequence).

The chain joins TRBV14 to TRBJ2-5, with D perhaps TRBD1 or TRBD2 (5 bases each). Judging by the DNA end, TRBJ2-7 fits better; the J call may be wrong. CDR3 length equals 14 residues. Per the germline V gene, CDR1 is SGHDN and CDR2 is FVKESK. The CDR3 DNA follows: TGTGCCAGCAGCCAAGTACTTGGGGGCTACGAGCAGTACTTC. Protein sequence: CASSQVLGGYEQYF.

The rearrangement uses TRBV7-2 and TRBJ2-7; D possibly corresponds to TRBD1 (6 bases). V lost 5 bases to trimming and J lost 5 bases, with 10 bases between them. The germline V gene has CDR1 SGHTA and CDR2 FQGNSA. The CDR3 extends over 12 amino acids. CDR3 residues: CASSQQGNEQYF. Written as DNA, the CDR3 is TGTGCCAGCAGCCAACAGGGTAACGAGCAGTACTTC.

The CDR3: CASSQSPLGVDGNSPLHF. In DNA, the CDR3 is TGTGCCAGCAGCCAATCTCCCCTCGGGGTGGACGGAAATTCACCCCTCCACTTT. The genes are TRBV4-2 and TRBJ1-6; D is unresolved. Germline CDR1 LGHNA, CDR2 YNFKEQ. The V gene lost 2 bases and the J gene lost 7 bases, with 21 bases spanning the gap. This CDR3 spans 18 amino acids.

The chain couples TRBV27 to TRBJ1-5, with D perhaps matching TRBD1 (5 bases). CDR1 and CDR2 from the germline V gene are MNHEY and SMNVEV (reference sequence). V lost 3 bases and J 5 bases, leaving 8 bases between the germline ends. The CDR3 is 13 residues long. The CDR3 bases are TGTGCCAGCAGTTTCGGGGGTTATCAGCCCCAGCATTTT. Its protein product is CASSFGGYQPQHF.

The gene calls are TRBV5-1 and TRBJ2-3, with 10 positions matching TRBD2. From germline, CDR1 is SGHRS and CDR2 YFSETQ. This CDR3 has 14 amino acids. V was pared by 4 bases and J by 3 bases, with 2 bases of the junction left unmatched. The CDR3 nucleotides read TGCGCCAGCAGCGTGACTAGCGGGACAGATACGCAGTATTTT. This translates into CASSVTSGTDTQYF.

Remarks on this clone: One end of the junction is discordant with germline, which a read error may explain. The chain couples TRBV6-1 to TRBJ2-1, with a tentative D call TRBD2 (5 bases). The CDR3 runs 13 residues. CDR1 and CDR2 (germline): MNHNS, SASEGT. The CDR3 protein is CASTEGLDNEQFF. The CDR3 bases are TGTGCCAGCACTGAAGGACTGGACAATGAGCAGTTCTTC.

The chain uses TRBV7-2 and TRBJ2-3; D unclear. There are 15 residues in the CDR3. Germline lookup yields CDR1 SGHTA and CDR2 FQGNSA. Trimming removed 1 base from V and 0 bases from J, with 8 bases in between. In nucleotides, the CDR3 is TGTGCCAGCAGCTTAGGGGTGACTAGCACAGATACGCAGTATTTT. It yields the protein CASSLGVTSTDTQYF.

V and J are TRBV6-1 and TRBJ2-5; 10 bases match TRBD2. The V and J ends lost 4 bases and 7 bases, in that order; junction bases with no gene match: 6. Germline V gene lookup returns CDR1 MNHNS and CDR2 SASEGT. The CDR3 has 14 residues. The CDR3: CASSAAGGQRTQYF. CDR3 nucleotide sequence: TGTGCCAGCAGTGCAGCGGGGGGGCAGCGGACCCAGTACTTC.

V and J are TRBV19 and TRBJ1-2; D is perhaps TRBD1 (5 bases). This CDR3 region has 13 residues. Trimming pared 3 bases from V and 7 bases from J, leaving 12 bases between. The V gene's germline CDR1 is LNHDA and CDR2 SQIVND (reference sequence). CDR3 bases: TGTGCCAGTAGTATTCCAGGGCCTGGTGGCTACACCTTC. Protein: CASSIPGPGGYTF.

This chain connects TRBV5-1 to TRBJ2-3; 8 positions match TRBD2. Germline CDR1 SGHRS, CDR2 YFSETQ. This CDR3 has 18 amino acids. After removal of 5 bases from V and 3 bases from J, the junction contained 17 bases not matched to a gene. The CDR3 nucleotides read TGCGCCAGCAGACCCGGGGGGGGAGGGCCGAGGCGGACAGATACGCAGTATTTT. Translated: CASRPGGGGPRRTDTQYF. Combining the CDR3 with reference TRBV5-1 and TRBJ2-3 gives the whole variable domain KAGVTQTPRYLIKTRGQQVTLSCSPISGHRSVSWYQQTPGQGLQFLFEYFSETQRNKGNFPGRFSGRQFSNSRSEMNVSTLELGDSALYLCASRPGGGGPRRTDTQYFGPGTRLTVL.